The clone carrying this T cell receptor (beta chain) has just one count. CDR1 and CDR2 from the germline V gene are SNHLY and FYNNEI. The V gene lost 8 bases and the J gene lost 7 bases, with 17 bases spanning the gap. CDR3 length equals 13 residues. This specimen belongs to a study of blood T cell repertoires in COVID-19. Generated by immunoSEQ multiplex PCR, the TCRdb table keeps only in-frame clones and is missing some. The data hold under 150,000 clones, with around four fifths observed a single time. The sample taken for sequencing was PBMCs or T cells enriched from blood (not recorded which). This TCR was recovered from a woman aged 40 to 50 who had recovered from COVID-19. The rearrangement uses TRBV2 and TRBJ1-1; a possible D gene is TRBD1 (5 bases). CDR3: CASLPQGRLEAFF. For the CDR3, the DNA is TGTGCCAGCCTACCGCAGGGCAGGCTTGAAGCTTTCTTT. The variable domain in full, completed from reference TRBV2 and TRBJ1-1, reads EPEVTQTPSHQVTQMGQEVILRCVPISNHLYFYWYRQILGQKVEFLVSFYNNEISEKSEIFDDQFSVERPDGSNFTLKIRSTKLEDSAMYFCASLPQGRLEAFFGQGTRLTVV.